This TCR beta chain comes out of a study of shared T cell receptors in the human thymus. Only in-frame clones appear in the TCRdb table, and some are missing; sequencing was by immunoSEQ multiplex PCR. Found here are hundreds of thousands of clones, approximately 89% of them singletons; the top ten hold roughly 0.0087%. Germline lookup yields CDR1 MDHEN and CDR2 SYDVKM. The CDR3 runs 12 residues. The J segment lost 5 bases and the V segment lost 10 bases, leaving 6 bases of the junction unmatched. This sample was shared with a second study, whose subject was human thymus T cells. That report adds: The study used thymus tissue resected during corrective heart surgery. Thymic and blood repertoires seemed to favor certain V and J genes. Related reports documented highly overlapping thymic repertoires among unrelated individuals.

The chain has TRBV28 and TRBJ1-1, with 8 bases lining up with TRBD1. Sequences were obtained from thymocytes. This TCR was sampled from a boy under two years old with a congenital heart defect. In DNA form, the CDR3 reads TGTGCCACCCAGGGGGCGGGAACTGAAGCTTTCTTT. This translates into CATQGAGTEAFF.